This T cell receptor beta chain was profiled in a study of blood T cells in healthy people across ages. V was shortened by 1 base and J by 8 bases, with 11 bases between the two germline ends. Germline loops: CDR1 SGHTA, CDR2 FQGNSA. This CDR3 spans 14 amino acids. Using a J-beta primer mix together with a sample-barcoded 5' primer, a second PCR was run for about 6 to 12 cycles. TCRdb re-called the 5' RACE reads through MiXCR, storing one row per CDR3 protein. Among about 900,000 distinct CDR3 sequences listed, around 62% were seen once. The chain links TRBV7-2 to TRBJ1-4, with a possible D match to TRBD1 (6 bases). Sequencing was performed on blood. The clonotype comes from a man younger than 40 in good health. The DNA for the CDR3 is TGTGCCAGCAGCTTAGTGGGAGGACAGGAAAAACTGTTTTTT. Translated: CASSLVGGQEKLFF. Full variable domain (outside the CDR3, taken from reference TRBV7-2 and TRBJ1-4): GAGVSQSPSNKVTEKGKDVELRCDPISGHTALYWYRQSLGQGLEFLIYFQGNSAPDKSGLPSDRFSAERTGGSVSTLTIQRTQQEDSAVYLCASSLVGGQEKLFFGSGTQLSVL.